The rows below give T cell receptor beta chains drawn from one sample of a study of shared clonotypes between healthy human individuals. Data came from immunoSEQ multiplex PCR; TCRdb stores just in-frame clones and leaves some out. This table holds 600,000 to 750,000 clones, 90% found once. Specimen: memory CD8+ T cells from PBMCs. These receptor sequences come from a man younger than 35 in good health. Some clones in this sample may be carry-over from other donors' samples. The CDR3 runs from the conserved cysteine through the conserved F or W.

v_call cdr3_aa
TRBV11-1 CASSQHRTEYMDTQYF
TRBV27 CASSLVAGDEQYF
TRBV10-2 CASTPAQGLAGHYEQYF
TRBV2 CASRGGDYSNQPQHF
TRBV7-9 CASGLAVYNEQFF
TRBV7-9 CASSSGLGAFF
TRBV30 CAWSVWGTSGRIYNEQFF
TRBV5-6 CASSLLAVREKLFF
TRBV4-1 CASSPSPLFYEQYF
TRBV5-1 CASKLGREEQETQYF
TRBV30 CAWSAGLQPFF
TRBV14 CASSQDQVANTGELFF
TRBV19 CASKEGDREYGETQYF
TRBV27 CASSLIGQVRPEAFF
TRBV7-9 CASSLRGVLQETQYF
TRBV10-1 CASLQGRNYEQYF
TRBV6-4 CASSEFGWNTDTQYF
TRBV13 CASSPTGTSGSTDEQYF
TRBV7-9 CASSQEVQGNEKLFF
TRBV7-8 CASSSNRLNYGYTF
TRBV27 CASSPVAGGPHEQYF
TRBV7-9 CASSLAKVEQFF
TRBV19 CASSTWEGWGTNQPQHF
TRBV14 CASSQDLAGRKFF
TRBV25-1 CASSDSGSYEQYF
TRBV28 CASSLSLGGYTF
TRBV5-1 CASSPQTDRGIYEQYF
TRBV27 CASSLRTGGNTEAFF
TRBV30 CAWSVKYGTVYNEQFF
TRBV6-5 CASSLGQGFGNEQFF
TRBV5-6 CASSLVTGTDTEAFF
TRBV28 CASSFRDYEQYF
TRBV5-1 CASSLVAGVVDEQFF
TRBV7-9 CASSLSRNTEAFF
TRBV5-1 CASSLEGGEQYF
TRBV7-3 CASSLDRGQPQHF
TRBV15 CATTPAGGLSYNEQFF
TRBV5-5 CASSPGDRQETQYF
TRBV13 CASSFGLAGGESYNEQFF
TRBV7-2 CASSRGQNTPNYGYTF
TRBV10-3 CAVGTSAQETQYF
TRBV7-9 CASSTILWSIDSGELFF
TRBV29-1 CSVDERTGPNYGYTF
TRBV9 CASSVAASDEQFF